This T cell receptor (beta chain) originates from a study of OX40 agonist ivuxolimab in advanced cancers. Libraries were prepared by immunoSEQ multiplex PCR; TCRdb keeps only in-frame clonotypes and omits some of them. The data contain under 30,000 clones, more than 75% of them singletons. Deletions cut 4 bases from V and 2 bases from J, with 5 bases between. CDR1 is SGDLS, CDR2 YYNGEE, per germline. This CDR3 contains 12 residues. The source is an adult with an advanced solid tumor such as melanoma, head and neck, liver or kidney cancer. This sequence joins TRBV9 and TRBJ2-3, with D unresolved. The sequences come from CD4+ or CD8+ T cells sorted from blood, collected in a trial of the OX40 agonist ivuxolimab. CDR3 DNA sequence: TGTGCCAGCAGCATCACCACAGATACGCAGTATTTT. Translating gives CASSITTDTQYF. The variable domain in full, with the rest retrieved from reference TRBV9 and TRBJ2-3, is DSGVTQTPKHLITATGQRVTLRCSPRSGDLSVYWYQQSLDQGLQFLIQYYNGEERAKGNILERFSAQQFPDLHSELNLSSLELGDSALYFCASSITTDTQYFGPGTRLTVL.